The 6 T cell receptor beta chains presented below share a single source sample, sequenced in a study of T cells after posttransplantation cyclophosphamide. Assay used: immunoSEQ multiplex PCR; TCRdb lists only in-frame clones, some missing. This sample has 4,300 or so clones, with around 80% found just once. A marrow graft followed busulfan-fludarabine conditioning, with cyclophosphamide on days +3 and +4. The sequenced sample was PBMCs, obtained after allogeneic stem cell transplant with posttransplant cyclophosphamide. The receptor set was obtained from a male patient aged 35 to 55 who received an allogeneic stem cell transplant from a related donor, was CMV-positive, and had acute and chronic GVHD. Some T cells may trace back to the graft donor.

J is TRBJ2-2 and V is TRBV7-3; 7 bases agree with TRBD2. Trimming removed 0 bases from V and 7 bases from J; junction bases left unmatched: 2. Germline V gives CDR1 SGHTA, CDR2 FQGTGA. The CDR3 has 14 amino acids. CDR3 in DNA: TGTGCCAGCAGCTTAACTAGCGGGCACGGGGAGCTGTTTTTT. Its protein is CASSLTSGHGELFF.

This chain uses TRBV2 with TRBJ1-2; no clear D gene. V was clipped by 6 bases and J by 5 bases, with 13 bases between them. Germline V gene data show CDR1 as SNHLY and CDR2 as FYNNEI. CDR3 length equals 13 residues. CDR3 sequence: CASSDAGGYGYTF. The DNA for the CDR3 is TGTGCCAGCAGCGACGCAGGTGGTTATGGCTACACCTTC.

The V call is TRBV19, the J call TRBJ2-1, with TRBD1 matching over 9 bases. Looked up from germline, CDR1 is LNHDA and CDR2 is SQIVND (reference sequence). The CDR3 is made up of 18 amino acids. V gave up 5 bases and J gave up 3 bases; unmatched junction bases: 14. CDR3 DNA: TGTGCCAGTAGTCCTCAGGACAGGGGTTATCGGAGCTACAATGAGCAGTTCTTC. Translated, it gives CASSPQDRGYRSYNEQFF.

The chain joins TRBV11-2 to TRBJ2-5; tentatively, D is TRBD1 (5 bases). CDR3 length equals 15 residues. From germline, CDR1 is SGHAT and CDR2 FQNNGV. V lost 1 base and J lost 5, with 14 bases in between. The chain's CDR3 is CASSLGGGARETQYF. CDR3 coding DNA: TGTGCCAGCAGCTTAGGAGGTGGGGCGCGGGAGACCCAGTACTTC.

The chain uses TRBV5-6 and TRBJ2-7, with TRBD2 as a possible D gene (6 bases). The CDR3 loop spans 11 amino acids. The V end lost 3 bases, the J end lost 6 bases, and 7 bases lay between the germline ends. CDR1 is SGHDT, CDR2 YYEEEE, per germline. The CDR3, as DNA: TGTGCCAGCAGCTACGGGGGCGAGCAGTACTTC. Translated, it gives CASSYGGEQYF.

The chain combines TRBV7-2 with TRBJ2-2, with D maybe TRBD2 (6 bases). CDR3 size: 16 residues. Trimming left V 2 bases short and J 4 bases short, with 14 bases between. CDR1 and CDR2 from the germline V gene are SGHTA and FQGNSA. The CDR3 loop is CASSLIPLATTGELFF. Written as DNA, the CDR3 is TGTGCCAGCAGCTTAATACCCCTAGCGACCACCGGGGAGCTGTTTTTT.